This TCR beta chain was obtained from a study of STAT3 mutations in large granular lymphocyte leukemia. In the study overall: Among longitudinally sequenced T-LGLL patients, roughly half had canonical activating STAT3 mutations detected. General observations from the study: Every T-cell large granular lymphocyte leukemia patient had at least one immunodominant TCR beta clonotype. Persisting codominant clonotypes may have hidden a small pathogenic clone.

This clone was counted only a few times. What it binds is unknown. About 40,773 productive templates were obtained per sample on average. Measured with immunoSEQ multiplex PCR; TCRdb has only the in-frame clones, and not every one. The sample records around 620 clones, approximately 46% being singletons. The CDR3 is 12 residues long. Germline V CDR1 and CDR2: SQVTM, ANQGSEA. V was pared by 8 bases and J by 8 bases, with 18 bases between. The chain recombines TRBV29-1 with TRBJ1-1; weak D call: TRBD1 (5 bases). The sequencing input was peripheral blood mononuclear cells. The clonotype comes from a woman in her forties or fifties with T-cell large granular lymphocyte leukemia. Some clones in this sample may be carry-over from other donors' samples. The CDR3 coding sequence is TGCAGCCCGCGAGGAGAACGGGGCGAAGCTTTCTTT. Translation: CSPRGERGEAFF.